This is a list of T cell receptor beta chains from one sample in a study of beta chain features in type 1 diabetes. Sequencing used immunoSEQ multiplex PCR; TCRdb keeps in-frame clones, though not all of them. The data contain around 340,000 clones, roughly 8% of them singletons. The sample was central memory CD4+ T cells from blood. The receptors stem from a woman aged 18 to 35 in good health. Each CDR3 is given with its conserved first and last residue. D genes are given only for firm matches. Some rows have no size entry. The others give once, few or many, or a class for an expanded clone.

j_call,d_call,clone_size,v_call,cdr3_aa,cdr3_nt
TRBJ1-5,-,few,TRBV23-1,CASSQSKGDSNQPQHF,TGCGCCAGCAGTCAATCTAAAGGGGATAGCAATCAGCCCCAGCATTTT
TRBJ2-7,-,few,TRBV27,CASSLSMTHSYYEQYF,TGTGCCAGCAGTTTATCAATGACGCACTCATACTACGAGCAGTACTTC
TRBJ2-2,-,few,TRBV5-1,CASSLGMANTGELFF,TGCGCCAGCAGCTTGGGTATGGCGAACACCGGGGAGCTGTTTTTT
TRBJ2-7,-,-,TRBV18,CASSLTTGRAGEQYF,TGTGCCAGCTCACTCACTACAGGGAGGGCCGGTGAGCAGTACTTC
TRBJ2-6,-,few,TRBV7-3,CASGLAGANVLTF,TGTGCCAGCGGGTTGGCTGGGGCCAACGTCCTGACTTTC
TRBJ2-1,-,few,TRBV7-9,CASSLVDGEQFF,TGTGCCAGCAGCTTAGTTGACGGTGAGCAGTTCTTC
TRBJ2-3,-,many,TRBV28,CASRHRGGGYQGSTDTQYF,TGTGCCAGCAGGCACAGGGGGGGTGGGTACCAAGGTAGCACAGATACGCAGTATTTT
TRBJ2-3,TRBD2,few,TRBV28,CASSYSGSRTDTQYF,TGTGCCAGCAGTTATAGCGGGAGTCGCACAGATACGCAGTATTTT
TRBJ1-2,-,few,TRBV5-1,CASSSTVGYGYTF,TGCGCCAGCAGCTCCACTGTTGGGTATGGCTACACCTTC
TRBJ2-7,-,few,TRBV9,CASSPAGTTYEQYF,TGTGCCAGCAGCCCAGCTGGCACTACCTACGAGCAGTACTTC
TRBJ2-1,TRBD2,-,TRBV28,CASSLPPWTSGVSYNEQFF,TGTGCCAGCAGTTTACCGCCCTGGACTAGCGGAGTATCCTACAATGAGCAGTTCTTC
TRBJ2-2,-,-,TRBV11-2,CASSRVRGMTNTGELFF,TGTGCCAGCAGCAGGGTACGCGGGATGACGAACACCGGGGAGCTGTTTTTT
TRBJ1-2,TRBD1,few,TRBV10-3,CASSYSWRGQGNGYTF,TGTGCCAGCAGTTACTCGTGGCGGGGACAGGGAAATGGCTACACCTTC
TRBJ1-5,-,-,TRBV6-5,CASSSGGSNQPQHF,TGTGCCAGCAGTTCCGGGGGGAGCAATCAGCCCCAGCATTTT
TRBJ1-2,-,many,TRBV7-9,CASSLVAGQGYGYTF,TGTGCCAGCAGCTTAGTCGCAGGGCAAGGCTATGGCTACACCTTC
TRBJ2-1,-,many,TRBV7-2,CASSFTTRGYNEQFF,TGTGCCAGCAGCTTCACGACAAGGGGGTACAATGAGCAGTTCTTC
TRBJ2-7,TRBD2,-,TRBV28,CASSRLAGGPSEQYF,TGTGCCAGCAGTAGACTAGCGGGAGGGCCGAGCGAGCAGTACTTC
TRBJ1-1,TRBD1,-,TRBV25-1,CASTDRQGFEAFF,TGTGCCAGCACGGACAGGCAAGGGTTTGAAGCTTTCTTT
TRBJ2-7,-,few,TRBV6-9,CASSPENWLGEQYF,TGTGCCAGCAGTCCCGAAAACTGGCTTGGGGAGCAGTACTTC
TRBJ1-5,-,many,TRBV7-9,CASSSGGDLNQPQHF,TGTGCCAGCAGTAGCGGGGGGGATTTAAATCAGCCCCAGCATTTT
TRBJ1-3,-,-,TRBV10-3,CAIRPGSTGNTIYF,TGTGCCATCAGGCCGGGATCTACTGGAAACACCATATATTTT
TRBJ2-6,-,-,TRBV6-5,CASSYGTSGANVLTF,TGTGCCAGCAGTTACGGAACTTCTGGGGCCAACGTCCTGACTTTC
TRBJ2-1,-,-,TRBV7-2,CASSLRQTVPGEQFF,TGTGCCAGCAGCTTAAGACAGACCGTCCCGGGTGAGCAGTTCTTC
TRBJ2-1,-,few,TRBV5-4,CASSHDSSYNEQFF,TGTGCCAGCAGCCACGATAGCTCCTACAATGAGCAGTTCTTC
TRBJ2-3,-,many,TRBV7-9,CASSPQTQATDTQYF,TGTGCCAGCAGCCCCCAAACGCAGGCCACAGATACGCAGTATTTT
TRBJ2-7,TRBD2,few,TRBV7-9,CASSSRLAGGHEQYF,TGTGCCAGCAGCTCCAGACTAGCGGGAGGGCACGAGCAGTACTTC
TRBJ2-2,-,few,TRBV7-2,CASSFTANTGELFF,TGTGCCAGCAGCTTCACCGCGAACACCGGGGAGCTGTTTTTT
TRBJ1-5,TRBD1,-,TRBV6-6,CASRSDRDRVRQPQHF,TGTGCCAGCAGGTCGGACCGGGACAGGGTAAGGCAGCCCCAGCATTTT
TRBJ1-2,TRBD1,once,TRBV15,CATSRDVGQGYGYTF,TGTGCCACCAGCAGAGATGTGGGACAGGGCTATGGCTACACCTTC
TRBJ1-2,-,-,TRBV28,CASNNPQNSNYGYTF,TGTGCCAGCAACAACCCCCAGAATTCTAACTATGGCTACACCTTC
TRBJ1-4,-,-,TRBV29-1,CSVESGGDEKLFF,TGCAGCGTTGAGTCAGGAGGGGATGAAAAACTGTTTTTT
TRBJ2-4,TRBD2,-,TRBV7-2,CASSLSPSGTNIQYF,TGTGCCAGCAGCTTATCGCCTAGCGGGACAAACATTCAGTACTTC
TRBJ2-5,-,-,TRBV7-6,CASSFSGTQYF,TGTGCCAGCAGCTTCTCGGGGACCCAGTACTTC
TRBJ2-7,TRBD2,few,TRBV18,CASSLLGAGVAYEQYF,TGTGCCAGCTCCCTCCTTGGAGCGGGAGTCGCCTACGAGCAGTACTTC
TRBJ1-1,-,few,TRBV7-2,CASSPTVPNTEAFF,TGTGCCAGCAGCCCGACAGTACCGAACACTGAAGCTTTCTTT
TRBJ1-2,-,-,TRBV11-2,CASSPGVGYGYTF,TGTGCCAGCAGCCCAGGGGTTGGATATGGCTACACCTTC
TRBJ2-7,-,few,TRBV5-1,CASSLTSREQYF,TGCGCCAGCAGCTTGACCTCTCGTGAGCAGTACTTC
TRBJ1-3,-,-,TRBV29-1,CSVASGNGNTIYF,TGCAGCGTTGCAAGCGGAAATGGAAACACCATATATTTT
TRBJ2-7,-,few,TRBV20-1,CSAGRSYEQYF,TGCAGTGCCGGACGCTCCTACGAGCAGTACTTC
TRBJ2-2,-,-,TRBV29-1,CSVAGTYTGELFF,TGCAGCGTGGCCGGGACCTACACCGGGGAGCTGTTTTTT
TRBJ1-4,-,few,TRBV18,CASSPRQGTGVEKLFF,TGTGCCAGCTCACCACGTCAAGGGACCGGGGTTGAAAAACTGTTTTTT
TRBJ2-1,-,few,TRBV9,CASSTSNGGSEQFF,TGTGCCAGCAGCACATCAAATGGGGGGAGTGAGCAGTTCTTC
TRBJ2-7,TRBD1,few,TRBV28,CASNPGTGYNEQYF,TGTGCCAGCAACCCCGGGACAGGGTATAACGAGCAGTACTTC
TRBJ1-5,-,few,TRBV19,CATSRGDSNQPQHF,TGTGCCACCTCCCGGGGGGATAGCAATCAGCCCCAGCATTTT
TRBJ2-6,-,few,TRBV7-2,CASSPRGLSGANVLTF,TGTGCCAGCAGCCCTCGCGGGTTATCTGGGGCCAACGTCCTGACTTTC
TRBJ2-5,-,-,TRBV28,CASRPPGETQYF,TGTGCCAGCAGGCCCCCCGGTGAGACCCAGTACTTC
TRBJ1-1,-,-,TRBV6-5,CASSAYGASGTEAFF,TGTGCCAGCAGTGCCTACGGGGCATCGGGCACTGAAGCTTTCTTT